Below, 5 T cell receptor beta chains from the same sample are listed, as sequenced in a study of T cell responses to AZD1222 COVID-19 vaccine. Repertoires were generated with immunoSEQ multiplex PCR, while TCRdb's copy carries only in-frame clones and drops some. This sample carries about 51,000 clones, 85% to 90% of them seen once, and the ten largest clones take 1.1%. The sequencing here drew on peripheral blood, taken 28 days after the second AZD1222 dose. Every receptor here comes from an adult who received the AZD1222 COVID-19 vaccine.

This sequence joins TRBV2 and TRBJ2-2; the match to TRBD1 covers 8 bases. This CDR3 comprises 14 residues. Germline V gene data show CDR1 as SNHLY and CDR2 as FYNNEI. J was trimmed by 6 bases and V by 6 bases; bases with no gene match: 6. The CDR3 here is CASSNRGVAGELFF. The CDR3, as DNA: TGTGCCAGCAGCAACAGGGGGGTGGCCGGGGAGCTGTTTTTT.

The V call is TRBV3-1 (or the pseudogene TRBV3-2), the J call TRBJ2-3; D gene uncertain. The CDR3 contains 14 residues. V gave up 4 bases and J gave up 0 bases, with 8 bases separating them. The V gene's germline CDR1 is LGHDT and CDR2 YNNKEL (reference sequence). For the CDR3, the DNA is TGTGCCAGCAGCCCTATTACTAGCACAGATACGCAGTATTTT. Translated: CASSPITSTDTQYF.

The genes are TRBV6-6 and TRBJ1-5; D remains unclear. This CDR3 region has 15 residues. V lost 6 bases, J lost 2 bases, and 14 bases lay in between. Germline V gene sequence: CDR1 MNHNY, CDR2 SVGAGI (reference sequence). The CDR3 region has the DNA TGTGCCAGCAGGCCCCGGGGAACGGGCAATCAGCCCCAGCATTTT. Protein product: CASRPRGTGNQPQHF.

The chain combines TRBV12-3 or TRBV12-4 with TRBJ1-5; D gene uncertain. The CDR3 is 13 residues long. Trimming shortened V by 1 base and J by 11 bases, and 12 bases separated the two germline ends. In nucleotides, the CDR3 is TGTGCCAGCAGTTTAGTCCCCAGCGGGGCCCAGCATTTT. As protein: CASSLVPSGAQHF.

The V gene is TRBV25-1, the J gene TRBJ2-1; TRBD2 matches at 8 bases. The CDR3 is made up of 15 amino acids. The V gene's germline CDR1 is MGHDK and CDR2 SYGVNS. V gave up 2 bases and J gave up 3 bases; unmatched junction bases: 3. CDR3 protein: CASSERAGDYNEQFF. CDR3 in DNA: TGTGCCAGCAGTGAAAGAGCGGGGGACTACAATGAGCAGTTCTTC.